Each of the 27 T cell receptor beta chains below was sequenced from the same sample in a study of cytomegalovirus exposure and HLA in healthy donors. Primers included in the PCR were 60 Vbeta and 13 Jbeta primers. The protocol was immunoSEQ multiplex PCR, while the TCRdb copy is restricted to in-frame clones and leaves out a portion. Reported are about 140,000 clones; the ten largest clones contain roughly 3%. The sequenced material came from PBMCs. Receptor source: a man in his forties or fifties in good health and CMV-seronegative.

This chain links TRBV7-4 with TRBJ1-2, with 8 bases lining up with TRBD1. The CDR3 sequence is 15 residues long. The J segment lost 6 bases and the V segment lost 7 bases, leaving 13 bases of the junction unmatched. Germline-derived CDR1 and CDR2 are SGHVT and SQSDAQ. CDR3 DNA: TGTGCCAGCACCCCCCGGGACAGGTTGGGGCATGGCTACACCTTC. Translated, it gives CASTPRDRLGHGYTF. Supplemented by reference TRBV7-4 and TRBJ1-2, the full variable domain reads GAGVSQSPRYKVAKRGRDVALRCDSISGHVTLYWYRQTLGQGSEVLTYSQSDAQRDKSGRPSGRFSAERPERSVSTLKIQRTEQGDSAVYLCASTPRDRLGHGYTFGSGTRLTVV.

The CDR3 protein is CASSLSYGGNTEAFF. CDR3 in DNA: TGTGCCAGCAGTTTATCATACGGAGGGAACACTGAAGCTTTCTTT. The chain combines TRBV27 with TRBJ1-1; D gene ambiguous. Germline assignment: CDR1 MNHEY and CDR2 SMNVEV (reference sequence). V lost 0 bases, J lost 1 base, and 9 bases lay in between. The CDR3 is 15 amino acids.

The V call is TRBV9, the J call TRBJ1-5; D perhaps matches TRBD1 (5 bases). In germline, CDR1 is SGDLS, CDR2 YYNGEE. CDR3 length: 14 amino acids. V was shortened by 4 bases and J by 8 bases, with 16 bases between the two germline ends. The CDR3 reads CASSPAGGREPQHF. For the CDR3, the DNA is TGTGCCAGCAGCCCCGCCGGGGGGAGAGAGCCCCAGCATTTT.

The J gene is TRBJ2-7, the V gene TRBV7-2; TRBD1 aligns across 7 bases. The CDR3 totals 14 residues. V dropped 4 bases and J dropped 3; count of bases not matched to a gene: 6. From germline, CDR1 is SGHTA and CDR2 FQGNSA. The CDR3 nucleotides are TGTGCCAGCAGCTCAACGGGACAGTTCTACGAGCAGTACTTC. It encodes CASSSTGQFYEQYF. The full variable domain, with the rest looked up from reference TRBV7-2 and TRBJ2-7, is GAGVSQSPSNKVTEKGKDVELRCDPISGHTALYWYRQSLGQGLEFLIYFQGNSAPDKSGLPSDRFSAERTGGSVSTLTIQRTQQEDSAVYLCASSSTGQFYEQYFGPGTRLTVT.

The gene calls are TRBV28 and TRBJ2-7, with TRBD2 matching 7 bases. CDR1 is MDHEN, CDR2 SYDVKM, per germline. The CDR3 runs to 13 residues. Trimming at V came to 8 bases and at J to 0 bases, leaving 4 bases not matched to a gene. The CDR3 protein is CASRGVDSYEQYF. CDR3 DNA: TGTGCCAGCCGGGGGGTAGACTCCTACGAGCAGTACTTC.

The chain recombines TRBV4-1 with TRBJ1-2; the match to TRBD1 covers 10 bases. V lost 0 bases, J lost 3 bases, and 7 bases stayed unmatched. The germline V gene has CDR1 MGHRA and CDR2 YSYEKL. CDR3 length: 17 residues. The CDR3 loop reads CASSQETGGLNDYGYTF. The CDR3 DNA reads as TGCGCCAGCAGCCAAGAGACAGGGGGCTTAAATGACTATGGCTACACCTTC.

V and J are TRBV6-1 and TRBJ2-1, with 10 bases aligning to TRBD2. The germline V gene has CDR1 MNHNS and CDR2 SASEGT. The CDR3 contains 14 residues. V was clipped by 10 bases and J by 6 bases; unmatched bases: 9. CDR3 residues: CATQGTSVFNEQFF. The CDR3 nucleotides are TGTGCCACCCAAGGGACTAGCGTATTCAATGAGCAGTTCTTC.

J is TRBJ2-7 and V is TRBV7-8, with D perhaps matching TRBD2 (6 bases). CDR1 is SGHVS and CDR2 is FQNEAQ in the germline V gene. The CDR3 contains 16 residues. V was shortened by 5 bases and J by 0 bases, with 17 bases between the two germline ends. The CDR3 nucleotides read TGTGCCAGCAGCGCCTTCACTAGCCTCAGCTCCTACGAGCAGTACTTC. Its protein is CASSAFTSLSSYEQYF.

The CDR3 here is CASSPDRVIGYTF. The CDR3 region has the DNA TGTGCCAGCAGTCCGGACAGGGTGATTGGCTACACCTTC. This sequence joins TRBV27 and TRBJ1-2; TRBD1 matches 8 bases. Unmatched junction bases numbered 6, after V lost 5 bases and J lost 7 bases. The CDR3 runs to 13 residues. The germline V gene encodes CDR1 MNHEY and CDR2 SMNVEV (reference sequence).

The genes are TRBV20-1 and TRBJ2-1; D is unclear. The CDR3 spans 11 residues. Looked up from germline, CDR1 is DFQATT and CDR2 is SNEGSKA (reference sequence). V lost 2 bases and J lost 7, with 6 bases in between. The CDR3, as DNA: TGCAGTGCTAGACGGAGAAATGAGCAGTTCTTC. As protein: CSARRRNEQFF.

The chain combines TRBV2 with TRBJ1-1; no clear D. V was cut by 3 bases and J by 0 bases, with 8 bases left in between. The V gene's germline CDR1 is SNHLY and CDR2 FYNNEI. The CDR3 spans 14 residues. The CDR3 loop is CASSEAGLNTEAFF. The CDR3 bases are TGTGCCAGCAGTGAGGCGGGTTTGAACACTGAAGCTTTCTTT. The whole variable domain, remainder taken from reference TRBV2 and TRBJ1-1, is EPEVTQTPSHQVTQMGQEVILRCVPISNHLYFYWYRQILGQKVEFLVSFYNNEISEKSEIFDDQFSVERPDGSNFTLKIRSTKLEDSAMYFCASSEAGLNTEAFFGQGTRLTVV.

The genes are TRBV2 and TRBJ2-2, with TRBD1 identical over 10 bases. The V gene's germline CDR1 is SNHLY and CDR2 FYNNEI. The CDR3 sequence is 16 residues long. The J segment lost 5 bases and the V segment lost 11 bases, leaving 14 bases of the junction unmatched. The CDR3 sequence is CASRRDRGDGTGELFF. The CDR3 coding sequence is TGTGCCTCAAGACGGGACAGGGGAGACGGAACCGGGGAGCTGTTTTTT.

The chain recombines TRBV6-5 with TRBJ2-5; 9 bases match TRBD2. Germline CDR1 and CDR2: MNHEY and SVGAGI. The V gene end was trimmed by 7 bases and the J gene end by 4 bases; junction bases not matched to a gene: 10. The CDR3 is 15 residues long. For the CDR3, the DNA is TGTGCCAGCACCCGAGACGCGGGGGGGGGAGAGACCCAGTACTTC. It is translated as CASTRDAGGGETQYF.

The chain carries TRBV7-8 and TRBJ2-3; D might be TRBD1 (6 bases). CDR1 is SGHVS and CDR2 is FQNEAQ in the germline V gene. This CDR3 region has 18 residues. The V end lost 7 bases, the J end lost 1 base, and 24 bases lay between the germline ends. The CDR3 DNA reads as TGTGCCAGCACCCTCTTAATTCACGGGACACGGCGCACAGATACGCAGTATTTT. Translated: CASTLLIHGTRRTDTQYF.

CDR3 DNA sequence: TGTGCCAGCTCACTAGGCTCGGGAGGTAACACCGGGGAGCTGTTTTTT. Translated: CASSLGSGGNTGELFF. This rearrangement joins TRBV18 to TRBJ2-2, with 7 bases lining up with TRBD2. The CDR3 is 16 amino acids. Unmatched junction bases numbered 7, after V lost 4 bases and J lost 2 bases. The V gene's germline CDR1 is KGHSH and CDR2 LQKENI.

This sequence joins TRBV6-1 and TRBJ1-2; D is uncertain. Looked up from germline, CDR1 is MNHNS and CDR2 is SASEGT. The germline V and J ends were trimmed by 2 bases and 0 bases, with 7 bases remaining between them. CDR3 length: 14 residues. The CDR3 here is CASSEYRANYGYTF. CDR3 nucleotide sequence: TGTGCCAGCAGTGAATACAGAGCTAACTATGGCTACACCTTC.

V and J are TRBV2 and TRBJ1-1, with TRBD1 as a possible D gene (5 bases). Trimming took off 6 bases at V and 1 base at J, with 15 bases between the two ends. Germline assignment: CDR1 SNHLY and CDR2 FYNNEI. This CDR3 spans 15 amino acids. The CDR3 loop reads CASSAVTVGNTEAFF. CDR3 coding DNA: TGTGCCAGCAGCGCTGTGACAGTCGGGAACACTGAAGCTTTCTTT.

The chain uses TRBV7-6 and TRBJ1-2; D not resolved. Trimming removed 3 bases at V and 6 bases at J, with 8 bases between. The CDR3 has 12 residues. Per the germline V gene, CDR1 is SGHVS and CDR2 is FNYEAQ. DNA of the CDR3: TGTGCCAGCAGCTTTACGGCGGATGGCTACACCTTC. Amino acids: CASSFTADGYTF.

The V and J genes are TRBV7-9 and TRBJ2-3; D may be TRBD2 (5 bases). The V end lost 6 bases, the J end lost 0 bases, and 13 bases lay between the germline ends. This CDR3 has 15 residues. The V gene's germline CDR1 is SEHNR and CDR2 FQNEAQ (reference sequence). The CDR3 nucleotides read TGTGCCAGCAGTTCTAGACTACTTAGCACAGATACGCAGTATTTT. This translates into CASSSRLLSTDTQYF.

V is TRBV4-1 and J is TRBJ2-3; no definite D call. The germline V gene encodes CDR1 MGHRA and CDR2 YSYEKL. V lost 1 base and J lost 0, with 11 bases in between. CDR3 length equals 16 residues. The CDR3 sequence: CASSQAVLISTDTQYF. The CDR3 coding sequence is TGCGCCAGCAGCCAAGCGGTTCTGATTAGCACAGATACGCAGTATTTT.

This chain connects TRBV19 to TRBJ2-6; TRBD2 is a possible D gene (7 bases). Per the germline V gene, CDR1 is LNHDA and CDR2 is SQIVND (reference sequence). V lost 3 bases and J lost 3, with 15 bases in between. The CDR3 length is 17 residues. The CDR3 here is CASSILGGGSGANVLTF. As DNA, the CDR3 is TGTGCCAGTAGTATTCTAGGGGGGGGAAGTGGGGCCAACGTCCTGACTTTC.

About this clone: The sample holds other DNA sequences that translate to the same CDR3. This chain uses TRBV9 with TRBJ2-3, with TRBD1 matching 8 bases. Germline V gene sequence: CDR1 SGDLS, CDR2 YYNGEE. The CDR3 has 15 residues. The J segment lost 0 bases and the V segment lost 4 bases, leaving 4 bases of the junction unmatched. The CDR3 DNA reads as TGTGCCAGCAGCACCCGACAGGGGAGCACAGATACGCAGTATTTT. This encodes CASSTRQGSTDTQYF.

V gene TRBV5-1 combines with J gene TRBJ2-2, with D tentatively TRBD2 (5 bases). Trimming left V 4 bases short and J 5 bases short, with 15 bases between. The CDR3 spans 15 residues. Looked up from germline, CDR1 is SGHRS and CDR2 is YFSETQ. The CDR3 sequence is CASSDKEATTGELFF. The CDR3 bases are TGCGCCAGCAGCGACAAGGAGGCCACAACCGGGGAGCTGTTTTTT.

V usage is TRBV4-3 and J usage is TRBJ1-2; 7 nucleotides line up with TRBD1. Unmatched junction bases numbered 10, after V lost 4 bases and J lost 8 bases. CDR3 length: 14 amino acids. The germline V gene has CDR1 LGHNA and CDR2 YSLEER. CDR3 nucleotides: TGCGCCAGCAGCCGCGGACAGGCAGGCACGGGCTACACCTTC. It encodes CASSRGQAGTGYTF.

V usage is TRBV29-1 and J usage is TRBJ2-2; 8 bases match TRBD1. Germline V CDR1 and CDR2: SQVTM, ANQGSEA. The CDR3 spans 13 residues. The V gene end was trimmed by 7 bases and the J gene end by 4 bases; junction bases not matched to a gene: 5. The CDR3 loop is CSGGGTGTGELFF. CDR3 nucleotide sequence: TGCAGCGGCGGAGGGACAGGCACCGGGGAGCTGTTTTTT.

The chain carries TRBV6-1 and TRBJ1-2; possibly TRBD1 for D (5 bases). Trimming removed 1 base at V and 4 bases at J, with 7 bases between. This CDR3 region has 13 residues. CDR1 is MNHNS, CDR2 SASEGT, per germline. The CDR3: CASSEETAYGYTF. The CDR3, as DNA: TGTGCCAGCAGTGAAGAGACAGCCTATGGCTACACCTTC.

V gene TRBV5-1 combines with J gene TRBJ1-5; D uncertain. Germline CDR1 SGHRS, CDR2 YFSETQ. Trimming stripped 0 bases from V and 4 bases from J, with 17 bases between. CDR3 length: 17 residues. CDR3 DNA sequence: TGCGCCAGCAGCTTGGGTCCGGTCGGGATGGGAAATCAGCCCCAGCATTTT. Protein sequence: CASSLGPVGMGNQPQHF.